Below, one T cell receptor beta chain is given with its context. It has no known antigen specificity. No base-level quality is on record; no much larger clone is a single base apart. Based on the germline V gene, the CDR1 and CDR2 sequences are SGHRS and YFSETQ. Cut back by 4 bases and 0 bases, the V and J ends lie 16 bases apart. The CDR3 sequence holds 16 residues, the cysteine and phenylalanine included. Of all the DNA, just the CDR3 is kept, 48 bases in frame from base 1. The entry originates in a study of T cell responses to AZD1222 COVID-19 vaccine (dated by TCRdb to about 2021). Background for the entire study: Because spike-specific TCR depth and breadth did not differ between the two schedules, AZD1222 recipients who got a second dose at roughly 4 weeks were pooled with those who got a second dose at roughly 12 weeks. A total of 233 trial participants underwent TCR sequencing, of whom roughly 210 had received two doses of AZD1222 and 26 had received two doses of the MenACWY control vaccine. Trial participants were enrolled into age subgroups of 18-55, 56-69 and 70-plus years, which contained around 140, 26 and 57 TCR-sequenced participants, respectively.

The CDR3 regions of human TCRbeta chains were analyzed by immunosequencing. Concerning the study's data processing: TCRs in the repertoires were matched against a reference library of SARS-CoV-2-specific TCRs that had been generated with the MIRA antigen-specificity platform. Breadth was defined as the fraction of unique TCRs that were SARS-CoV-2-associated, and depth was defined as the fraction of total T cells that were SARS-CoV-2-associated. Using the MIRA data, each spike-specific TCR was mapped to the spike region that the TCR reacts to and placed in a CD4 or CD8 class. Log10-transformed breadth and depth values were compared by one-way ANOVA with Sidak's multiple comparisons tests. TCRdb took this table from immuneACCESS and kept in-frame rearrangements with V and J called. Such tables lack part of the clones; where checked against another copy, unresolved V genes explain under half of the gap, and the rest is unexplained. V and J calls and clone size are as listed in that table; D and trimming were resolved from the DNA. A total of more than 60,000 clones appear in this sample, over 75% of them only once. The ten largest account for around a fifth of the sample.

The label giving this sample's time point can be read as: baseline before first vaccination. The vaccinee samples were drawn from two UK trials, COV001 and COV002, one of which was a single-blind randomized controlled phase 2/3 trial testing AZD1222 (ChAdOx1 nCoV-19) in healthy adults. Trial participant PBMC samples were collected at day 0 and day 28 after the second dose for TCRbeta chain sequencing. What the research found in general, with its limitations: Vaccine-associated CD4 TCRs spanned the whole spike protein, with dominant responses in regions 160-218 and 743-854. Because no day 14 peak-response samples were available, the repertoires could be characterized only after the peak T cell response. Participants were mostly white British and included more females than males, and it was suggested by the authors that clonal diversity may have been underestimated. After two AZD1222 doses, spike-specific TCR breadth and depth were significantly higher than at day 0 and than in MenACWY recipients. The 56-69-year group was small, and its depth increase did not reach significance, likely because of low power. Conclusions about previously exposed vaccinees are limited, since just 6 or 7 AZD1222 recipients were seropositive for SARS-CoV-2 at baseline. Reportedly, almost half of the unique spike-specific TCRs recognized epitopes lying outside the regions that are mutated in the B.1.351 and B.1.1.7 variants.

This receptor was obtained from an adult in good health. Here the chain combines TRBV5-1 and TRBJ1-1; a tentative D call is TRBD1 (6 bases match). The specimen was peripheral blood, collected on day 0 of AZD1222 vaccination. The DNA sequence is given as TGCGCCAGCAGCCTTCGAGGACAGCCTATGAACACTGAAGCTTTCTTT. The resulting protein is CASSLRGQPMNTEAFF. Extended through the reference TRBV5-1 and TRBJ1-1 proteins, this CDR3 yields the full variable domain: KAGVTQTPRYLIKTRGQQVTLSCSPISGHRSVSWYQQTPGQGLQFLFEYFSETQRNKGNFPGRFSGRQFSNSRSEMNVSTLELGDSALYLCASSLRGQPMNTEAFFGQGTRLTVV.